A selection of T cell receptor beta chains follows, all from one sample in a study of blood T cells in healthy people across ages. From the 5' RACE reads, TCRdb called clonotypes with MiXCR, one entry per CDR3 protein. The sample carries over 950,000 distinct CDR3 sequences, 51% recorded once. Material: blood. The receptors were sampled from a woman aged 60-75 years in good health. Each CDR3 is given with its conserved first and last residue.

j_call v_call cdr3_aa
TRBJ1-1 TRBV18 CASSPGQGAEAFF
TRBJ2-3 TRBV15 CATSFEGQGTDTQYF
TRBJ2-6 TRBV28 CAIQDLGANVLTF
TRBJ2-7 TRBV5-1 CASSFGTSGLYEQYF
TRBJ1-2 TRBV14 CASSQAAGEGYTF
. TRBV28 CASSFGLAGALDEQFF
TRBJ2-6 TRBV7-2 CASSPRVRIASGANVLTF
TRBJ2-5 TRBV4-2 CASSQFAGARETQYF
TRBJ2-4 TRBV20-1 CSAPAGALAKNIQYF
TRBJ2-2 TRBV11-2 CASSLGSGGSWTGELFF
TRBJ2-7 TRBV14 CASSQVGGLTYEQYF
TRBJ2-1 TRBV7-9 CATQLADNEQFF
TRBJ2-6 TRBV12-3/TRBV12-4 CASSLGLSGANVPTF
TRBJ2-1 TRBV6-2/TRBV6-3 CASSKGLAGVDEQFF
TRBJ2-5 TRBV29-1 CSFSASQGTQYF
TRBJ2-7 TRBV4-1 CASSLSVSEQYF
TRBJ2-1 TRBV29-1 CSVDLGTSGGYNEQFF
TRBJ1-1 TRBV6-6 CASSPGGDQAFF
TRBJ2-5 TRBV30 CAWSGASRRMRETQYF
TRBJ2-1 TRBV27 CASSLDLGNNEQFF
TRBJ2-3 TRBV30 CAWRFRTSGSTPDTQYF
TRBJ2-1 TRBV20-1 CSARDMRSYNEQFF
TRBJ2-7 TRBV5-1 CASSVRGKKIYEQYF
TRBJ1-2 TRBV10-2 CASSADYGYTF
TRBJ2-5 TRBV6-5 CASSAGHRGETQYF
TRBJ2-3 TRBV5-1 CASTRVQAGSTDTQYF
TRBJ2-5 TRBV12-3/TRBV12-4 CASSLGLAGGPAWETQYF
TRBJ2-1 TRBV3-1 CASSHPTSGYNEQFF
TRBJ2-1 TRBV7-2 CASSLVRRNEQFF
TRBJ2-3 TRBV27 CASGLGAGATDTQYF
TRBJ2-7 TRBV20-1 CSARAGFELASEQYF
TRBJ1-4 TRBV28 CASSRHGVNEKLFF
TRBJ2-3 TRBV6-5 CASSYPHGTGDTQYF
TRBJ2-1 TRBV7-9 CASSFFGGSVYNEQFF
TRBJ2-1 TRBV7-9 CASSTRLGSGSYNEQFF
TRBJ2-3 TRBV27 CASSVQGRPDTQYF
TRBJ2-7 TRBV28 CASTLAGGYEQYF
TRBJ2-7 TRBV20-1 CSARVDRWYEQYF
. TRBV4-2 CASSFRGSYNEQYF
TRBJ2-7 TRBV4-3 CASSQIEGPHRLSYEQYF
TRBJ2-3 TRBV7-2 CASSLWGGRAPDTQYF
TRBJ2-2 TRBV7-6 CASSLSAGELFF
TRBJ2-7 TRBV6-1 CASRLLYEQYF
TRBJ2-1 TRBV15 CATSRDLDRGKVRGQFF
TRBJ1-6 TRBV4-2 CASSQDPSATNSPLHF
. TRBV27 CASSLLGFNPYEQYF
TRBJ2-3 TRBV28 CASSRTKLAGAADTQYF
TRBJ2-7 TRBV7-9 CASSFWEDEQYF